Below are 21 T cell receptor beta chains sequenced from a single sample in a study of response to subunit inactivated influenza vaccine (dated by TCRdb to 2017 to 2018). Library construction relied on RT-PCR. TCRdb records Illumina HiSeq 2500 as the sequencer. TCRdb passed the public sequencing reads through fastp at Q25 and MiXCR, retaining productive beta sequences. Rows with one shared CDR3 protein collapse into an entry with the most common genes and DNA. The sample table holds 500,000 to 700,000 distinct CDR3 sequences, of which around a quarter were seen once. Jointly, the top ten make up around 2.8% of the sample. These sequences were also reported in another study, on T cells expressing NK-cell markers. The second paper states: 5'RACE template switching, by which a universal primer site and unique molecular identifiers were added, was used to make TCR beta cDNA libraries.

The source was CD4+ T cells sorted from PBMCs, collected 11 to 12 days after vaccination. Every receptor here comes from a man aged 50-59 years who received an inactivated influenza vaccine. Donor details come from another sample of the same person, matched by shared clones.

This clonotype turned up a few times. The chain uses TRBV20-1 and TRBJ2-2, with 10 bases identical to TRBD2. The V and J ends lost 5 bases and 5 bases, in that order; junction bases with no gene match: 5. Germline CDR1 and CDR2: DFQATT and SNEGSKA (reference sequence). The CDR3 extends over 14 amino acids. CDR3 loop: CSARAGGSTGELFF. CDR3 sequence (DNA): TGCAGTGCTCGAGCGGGAGGGAGTACCGGGGAGCTGTTTTTT.

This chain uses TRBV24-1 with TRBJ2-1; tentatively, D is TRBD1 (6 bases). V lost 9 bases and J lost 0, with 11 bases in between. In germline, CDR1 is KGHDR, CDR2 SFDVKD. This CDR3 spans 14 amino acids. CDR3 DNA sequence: TGTGCCACCCAGGGGCTGGACTCCTACAATGAGCAGTTCTTC. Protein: CATQGLDSYNEQFF.

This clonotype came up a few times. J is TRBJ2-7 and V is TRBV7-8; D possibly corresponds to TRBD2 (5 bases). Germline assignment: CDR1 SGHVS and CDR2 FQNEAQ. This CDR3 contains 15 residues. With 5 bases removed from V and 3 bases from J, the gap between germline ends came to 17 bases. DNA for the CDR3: TGTGCCAGCAGCCCCAGGAACCGGGAACTCTACGAGCAGTACTTC. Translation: CASSPRNRELYEQYF. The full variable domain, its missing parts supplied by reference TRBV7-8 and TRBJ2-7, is GAGVSQSPRYKVAKRGQDVALRCDPISGHVSLFWYQQALGQGPEFLTYFQNEAQLDKSGLPSDRFFAERPEGSVSTLKIQRTQQEDSAVYLCASSPRNRELYEQYFGPGTRLTVT.

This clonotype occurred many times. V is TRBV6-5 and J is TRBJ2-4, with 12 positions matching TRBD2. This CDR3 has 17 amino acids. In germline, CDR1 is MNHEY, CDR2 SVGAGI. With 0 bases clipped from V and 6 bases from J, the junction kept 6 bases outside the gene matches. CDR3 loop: CASSYSGGLAGRNIQYF. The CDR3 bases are TGTGCCAGCAGTTACTCGGGTGGACTAGCGGGACGAAACATTCAGTACTTC.

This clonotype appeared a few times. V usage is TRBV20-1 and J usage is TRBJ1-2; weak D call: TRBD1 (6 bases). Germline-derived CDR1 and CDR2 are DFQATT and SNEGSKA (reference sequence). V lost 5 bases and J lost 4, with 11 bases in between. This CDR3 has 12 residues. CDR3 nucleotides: TGCAGTGCTCAGGACAGCCGCTATGGCTACACCTTC. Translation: CSAQDSRYGYTF.

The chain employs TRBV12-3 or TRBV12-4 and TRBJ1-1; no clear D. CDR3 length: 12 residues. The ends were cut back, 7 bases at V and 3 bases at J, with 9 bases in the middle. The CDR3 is CASKGRDTEAFF. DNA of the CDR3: TGTGCCAGCAAAGGGAGGGACACTGAAGCTTTCTTT.

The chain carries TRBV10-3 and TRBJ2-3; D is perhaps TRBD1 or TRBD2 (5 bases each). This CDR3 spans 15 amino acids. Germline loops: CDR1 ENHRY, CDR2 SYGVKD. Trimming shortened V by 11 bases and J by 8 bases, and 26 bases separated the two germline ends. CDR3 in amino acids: CAARDDQLQGATQYF. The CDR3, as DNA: TGTGCCGCCCGGGACGACCAACTCCAGGGAGCTACGCAGTATTTT.

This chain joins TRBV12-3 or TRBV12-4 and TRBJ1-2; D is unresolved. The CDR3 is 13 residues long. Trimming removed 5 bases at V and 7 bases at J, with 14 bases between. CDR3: CASSGSRVGGYTF. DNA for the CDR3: TGTGCCAGCAGTGGTAGCCGGGTGGGTGGCTACACCTTC.

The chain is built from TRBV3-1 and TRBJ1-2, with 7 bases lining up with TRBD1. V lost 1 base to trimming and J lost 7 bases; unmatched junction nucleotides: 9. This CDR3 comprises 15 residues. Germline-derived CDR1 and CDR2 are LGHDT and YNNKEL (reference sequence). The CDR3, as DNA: TGTGCCAGCAGCCAAGTAGGGGGCGGTCTAGGTGGCTACACCTTC. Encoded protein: CASSQVGGGLGGYTF.

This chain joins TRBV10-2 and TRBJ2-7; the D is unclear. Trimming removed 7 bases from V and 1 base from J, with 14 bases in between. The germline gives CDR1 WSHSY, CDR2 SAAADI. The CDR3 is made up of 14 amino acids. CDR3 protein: CASTGKGQSYEQYF. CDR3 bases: TGCGCCAGCACCGGAAAGGGCCAATCCTACGAGCAGTACTTC.

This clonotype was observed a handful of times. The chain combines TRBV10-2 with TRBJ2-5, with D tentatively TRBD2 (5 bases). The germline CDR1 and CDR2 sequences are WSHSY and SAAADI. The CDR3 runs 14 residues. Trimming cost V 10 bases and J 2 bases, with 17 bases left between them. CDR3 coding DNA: TGCGCCACGGGCACCTCGCGGAGGCAAGAGACCCAGTACTTC. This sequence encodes CATGTSRRQETQYF.

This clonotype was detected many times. The CDR3 region is CASSSTGYGYTF. The CDR3 bases are TGTGCCAGCAGTTCAACAGGCTATGGCTACACCTTC. The chain is built from TRBV6-5 and TRBJ1-2; possibly TRBD1 for D (5 bases). V lost 4 bases to trimming and J lost 4 bases, with 7 bases between them. The CDR3 extends over 12 amino acids. Germline lookup yields CDR1 MNHEY and CDR2 SVGAGI.

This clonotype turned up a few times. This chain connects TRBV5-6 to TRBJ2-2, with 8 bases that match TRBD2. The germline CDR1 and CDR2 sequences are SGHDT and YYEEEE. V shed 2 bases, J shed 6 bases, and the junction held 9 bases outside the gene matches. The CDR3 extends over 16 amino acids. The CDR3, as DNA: TGTGCCAGCAGCTTAATAGGTCTAGCGGGCTCCGGGGAGCTGTTTTTT. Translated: CASSLIGLAGSGELFF.

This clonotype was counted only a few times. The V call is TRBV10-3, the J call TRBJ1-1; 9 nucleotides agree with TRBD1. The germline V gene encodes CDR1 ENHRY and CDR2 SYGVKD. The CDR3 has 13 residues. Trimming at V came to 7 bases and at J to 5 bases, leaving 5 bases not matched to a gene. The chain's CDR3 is CAIKHGTGTEAFF. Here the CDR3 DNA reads TGTGCCATCAAGCACGGGACAGGGACTGAAGCTTTCTTT.

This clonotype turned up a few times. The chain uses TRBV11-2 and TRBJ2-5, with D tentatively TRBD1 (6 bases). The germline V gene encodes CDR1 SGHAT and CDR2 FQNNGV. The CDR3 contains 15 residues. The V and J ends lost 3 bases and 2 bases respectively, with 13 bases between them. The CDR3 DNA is TGTGCCAGCAGCTTTGTTCAGGGGCCTCAAGAGACCCAGTACTTC. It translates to CASSFVQGPQETQYF.

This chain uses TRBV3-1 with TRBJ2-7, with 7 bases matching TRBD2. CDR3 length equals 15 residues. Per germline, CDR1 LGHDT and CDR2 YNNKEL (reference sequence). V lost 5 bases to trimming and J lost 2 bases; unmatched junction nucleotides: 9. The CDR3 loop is CASSDQGGPPYEQYF. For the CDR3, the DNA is TGTGCCAGCAGCGATCAGGGAGGGCCACCCTACGAGCAGTACTTC.

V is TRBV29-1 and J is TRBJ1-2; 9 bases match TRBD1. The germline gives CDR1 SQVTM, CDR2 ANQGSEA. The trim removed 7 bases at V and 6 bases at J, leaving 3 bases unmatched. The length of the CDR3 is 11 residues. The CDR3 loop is CSGGQGNGYTF. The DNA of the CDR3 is TGCAGCGGGGGACAGGGCAATGGCTACACCTTC.

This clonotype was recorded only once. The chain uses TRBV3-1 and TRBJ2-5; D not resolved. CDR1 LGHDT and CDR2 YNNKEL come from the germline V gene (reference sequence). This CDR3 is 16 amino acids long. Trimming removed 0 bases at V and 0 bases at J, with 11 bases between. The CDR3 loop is CASSQDWVGNQETQYF. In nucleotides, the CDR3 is TGTGCCAGCAGCCAAGATTGGGTAGGGAACCAAGAGACCCAGTACTTC.

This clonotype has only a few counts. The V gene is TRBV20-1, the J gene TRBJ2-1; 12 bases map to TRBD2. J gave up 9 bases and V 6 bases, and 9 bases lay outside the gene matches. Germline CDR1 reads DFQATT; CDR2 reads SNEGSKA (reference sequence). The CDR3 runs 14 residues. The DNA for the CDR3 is TGCAGTGCGAGACTAGCGGGGGACTTGCGTGAGCAGTTCTTC. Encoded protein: CSARLAGDLREQFF.

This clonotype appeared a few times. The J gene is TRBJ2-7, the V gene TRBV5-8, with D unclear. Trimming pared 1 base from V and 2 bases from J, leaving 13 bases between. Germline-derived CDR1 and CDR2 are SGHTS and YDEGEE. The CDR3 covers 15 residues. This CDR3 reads CASSLSSIPAYEQYF. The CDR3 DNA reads TGTGCCAGCAGCTTGTCCTCAATTCCTGCCTACGAGCAGTACTTC. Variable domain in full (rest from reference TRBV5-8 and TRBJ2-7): EAGVTQSPTHLIKTRGQQATLRCSPISGHTSVYWYQQALGLGLQFLLWYDEGEERNRGNFPPRFSGRQFPNYSSELNVNALELEDSALYLCASSLSSIPAYEQYFGPGTRLTVT.

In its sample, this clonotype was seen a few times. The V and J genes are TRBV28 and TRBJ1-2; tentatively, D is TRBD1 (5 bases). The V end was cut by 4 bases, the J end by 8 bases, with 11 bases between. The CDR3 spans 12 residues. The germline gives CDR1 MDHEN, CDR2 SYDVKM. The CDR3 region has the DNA TGTGCCAGCAGTTCATCAGGGCGGGGCTACACCTTC. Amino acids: CASSSSGRGYTF.